This T cell receptor beta chain is drawn from a study of CD8 T cells in ankylosing spondylitis. V gave up 4 bases and J gave up 9 bases, with 19 bases separating them. Germline V gene lookup returns CDR1 SQVTM and CDR2 ANQGSEA. The CDR3 has 14 residues. Findings and limits, study-wide: Matched ankylosing spondylitis synovial fluid reportedly contained a significantly enriched population of disease-linked clones. Within ankylosing spondylitis blood, a TCR beta motif made up of roughly eight highly homologous variants appeared to be characteristic.

This clonotype appeared many times. Its antigen is unidentified. Quantitative barcoded 5'-RACE was used to prepare TCR beta libraries. TCRdb re-called the 5' RACE reads with MiXCR, one entry per CDR3 protein. The data contain approximately 40,000 distinct CDR3 sequences, 6% of them singletons. The clonotype originates from a male donor with ankylosing spondylitis or in good health (not recorded which). The sample comprised blood, either unsorted or a sorted T cell fraction (not recorded which). V and J are TRBV29-1 and TRBJ2-1; TRBD1 or TRBD2 may be the D gene (6 bases each). The CDR3 here is CSVVRDMGVGEQFF. CDR3 in DNA: TGCAGCGTTGTGCGGGACATGGGGGTTGGTGAGCAGTTCTTC.